The source of this T cell receptor beta chain is a study of a mutant IDH1 vaccine in newly diagnosed glioma. Profiling relied on immunoSEQ multiplex PCR, and the TCRdb table lists in-frame clones only, not all of them. The data show about 60,000 clones, roughly 84% seen once. For this clone: Its antigen is not known.

Trimming took off 4 bases at V and 7 bases at J, with 23 bases between the two ends. Germline values: CDR1 SGHRS, CDR2 YFSETQ. The CDR3 loop spans 16 amino acids. The time point here: week 11, during vaccination. What each vaccine dose contained was 300 ug of mutant IDH1 20-mer peptide, accompanied by topical imiquimod. The specimen was PBMCs, collected from a glioma patient whose treatment included an IDH1 peptide vaccine. V is TRBV5-1 and J is TRBJ2-5, with a tentative D call TRBD2 (6 bases). The source is a woman in her 50s with glioma. In DNA form, the CDR3 reads TGCGCCAGCAGCCCGCAAATCCGGGGAGGTTCGGGGACCCAGTACTTC. Its protein is CASSPQIRGGSGTQYF.